A single sample gave rise to the 9 T cell receptor beta chains below, sequenced in a study of T cell responses to AZD1222 COVID-19 vaccine. TCRdb's table, derived via immunoSEQ multiplex PCR, lists solely in-frame clones and lacks some. There are 120,000 or so clones in the sample; approximately 88% occur only once, and around 5.6% lies in the top ten. The material sequenced was peripheral blood, taken on day 0 of AZD1222 vaccination. These receptors came from an adult in good health.

The chain combines TRBV25-1 with TRBJ1-2; TRBD1 matches at 11 bases. Per germline, CDR1 MGHDK and CDR2 SYGVNS. V lost 7 bases and J lost 5; bases outside the gene matches: 9. The CDR3 length is 15 residues. In DNA, the CDR3 is TGTGCCAGCACCCGGACAGGGGGCGAGTCTTATGGCTACACCTTC. Encoded protein: CASTRTGGESYGYTF.

The chain combines TRBV30 with TRBJ1-5, with D perhaps matching TRBD1 (5 bases). V gave up 1 base and J gave up 7 bases, with 11 bases separating them. Germline CDR1 GTSNPN, CDR2 SVGIG (reference sequence). The CDR3 length is 13 residues. The CDR3 nucleotides are TGTGCCTGGAGTGACATGGGGGACCAGCCCCAGCATTTT. Amino acid sequence: CAWSDMGDQPQHF.

This clone showed up just once. This sequence joins TRBV30 and TRBJ1-1; no reliable D call. The CDR3 is 11 amino acids. V was clipped by 3 bases and J by 11 bases, with 13 bases between them. Germline V CDR1 and CDR2: GTSNPN, SVGIG (reference sequence). CDR3 nucleotide sequence: TGTGCCTGGAGATCGGGCCGAGGGGCTTTCTTT. Translation gives CAWRSGRGAFF.

For this clone: The sample contains more than one DNA sequence encoding this CDR3. The DNA for the CDR3 is TGTGCCAGCAGACGGGATGGGGCTGGGAATCAGCCCCAGCATTTT. Translating it yields CASRRDGAGNQPQHF. J is TRBJ1-5 and V is TRBV2, with D perhaps matching TRBD1 (5 bases). V shed 6 bases and J shed 4 bases, with 16 bases lying between them. CDR1 is SNHLY and CDR2 is FYNNEI in the germline V gene. The CDR3 consists of 15 residues.

V and J are TRBV5-1 and TRBJ2-7, with TRBD2 as a possible D gene (5 bases). The CDR3 sequence is 13 residues long. Trimming took 0 bases from V and 3 from J, leaving 7 bases between them. Germline V gene sequence: CDR1 SGHRS, CDR2 YFSETQ. Written as DNA, the CDR3 is TGCGCCAGCAGCTTGGACGGGATCTACGAGCAGTACTTC. Translation: CASSLDGIYEQYF.

V and J are TRBV7-2 and TRBJ2-3, with 9 bases that match TRBD2. The length of the CDR3 is 16 residues. The V segment lost 1 base and the J segment 2 bases; nucleotides outside the gene matches: 4. Germline values: CDR1 SGHTA, CDR2 FQGNSA. The CDR3 DNA follows: TGTGCCAGCAGCTTAGTCCCTAGCGGGAACACAGATACGCAGTATTTT. Translation gives CASSLVPSGNTDTQYF.

V gene TRBV4-1 combines with J gene TRBJ1-6; a possible D gene is TRBD1 (6 bases). Trimming stripped 0 bases from V and 8 bases from J, with 14 bases between. This CDR3 has 16 amino acids. CDR1 MGHRA and CDR2 YSYEKL come from the germline V gene. The CDR3 loop reads CASSQDWRQDHSPLHF. The CDR3 region has the DNA TGCGCCAGCAGCCAAGACTGGAGACAGGACCATTCACCCCTCCACTTT.

V usage is TRBV6-2 or TRBV6-3 and J usage is TRBJ2-7; D possibly corresponds to TRBD1 (6 bases). Germline values: CDR1 MNHEY, CDR2 SVGEGT. The CDR3 loop spans 14 amino acids. Trimming pared 4 bases from V and 0 bases from J, leaving 10 bases between. CDR3 amino acids: CASSFGGHSYEQYF. The CDR3 nucleotides read TGTGCCAGCAGTTTTGGGGGACACTCCTACGAGCAGTACTTC.

The chain carries TRBV10-3 and TRBJ1-4; D might be TRBD1 (5 bases). The CDR3 covers 14 residues. Trimming took off 3 bases at V and 10 bases at J, with 15 bases between the two ends. Germline lookup yields CDR1 ENHRY and CDR2 SYGVKD. The CDR3 spells CAISDEGGVGKLFF. The CDR3 nucleotides are TGTGCCATCAGTGATGAAGGAGGGGTTGGAAAACTGTTTTTT.